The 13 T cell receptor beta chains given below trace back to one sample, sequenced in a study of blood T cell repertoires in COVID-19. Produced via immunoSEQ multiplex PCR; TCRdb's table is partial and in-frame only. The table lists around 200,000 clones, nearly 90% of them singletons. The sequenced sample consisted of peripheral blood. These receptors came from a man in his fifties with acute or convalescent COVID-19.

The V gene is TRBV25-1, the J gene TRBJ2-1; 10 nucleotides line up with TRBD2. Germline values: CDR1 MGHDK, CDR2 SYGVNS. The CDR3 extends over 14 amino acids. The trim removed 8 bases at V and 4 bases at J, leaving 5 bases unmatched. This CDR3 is CASQLAGSYNEQFF. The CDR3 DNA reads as TGTGCCAGCCAACTAGCGGGATCTTACAATGAGCAGTTCTTC.

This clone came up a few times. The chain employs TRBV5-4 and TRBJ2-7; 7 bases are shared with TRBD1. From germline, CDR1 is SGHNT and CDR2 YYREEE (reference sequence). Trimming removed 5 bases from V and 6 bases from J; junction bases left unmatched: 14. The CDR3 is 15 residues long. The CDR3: CASREGTADFAEQYV. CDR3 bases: TGTGCCAGCAGGGAAGGGACAGCTGACTTTGCCGAGCAGTACGTC.

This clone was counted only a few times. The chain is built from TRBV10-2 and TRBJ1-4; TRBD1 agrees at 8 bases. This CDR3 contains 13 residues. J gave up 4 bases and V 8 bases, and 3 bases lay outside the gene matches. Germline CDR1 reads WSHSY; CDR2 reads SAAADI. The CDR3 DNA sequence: TGCGCCAGCCAGGGGGCTATTAATGAAAAACTGTTTTTT. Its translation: CASQGAINEKLFF.

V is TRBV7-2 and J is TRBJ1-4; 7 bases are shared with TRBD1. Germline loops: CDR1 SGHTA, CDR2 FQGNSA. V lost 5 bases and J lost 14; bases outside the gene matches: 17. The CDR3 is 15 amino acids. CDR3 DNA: TGTGCCAGCAGCCTCAAAGCCCCGTACCCGGGACAGCTGTTTTTT. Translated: CASSLKAPYPGQLFF.

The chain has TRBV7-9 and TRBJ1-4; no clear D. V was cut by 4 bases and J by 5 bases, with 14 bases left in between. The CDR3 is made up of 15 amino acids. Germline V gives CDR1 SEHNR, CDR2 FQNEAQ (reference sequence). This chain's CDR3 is CASSSLPGYNEKLFF. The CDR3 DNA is TGTGCCAGCAGCTCCCTCCCCGGGTACAATGAAAAACTGTTTTTT. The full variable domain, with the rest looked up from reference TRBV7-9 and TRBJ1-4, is DTGVSQNPRHKITKRGQNVTFRCDPISEHNRLYWYRQTLGQGPEFLTYFQNEAQLEKSRLLSDRFSAERPKGSFSTLEIQRTEQGDSAMYLCASSSLPGYNEKLFFGSGTQLSVL.

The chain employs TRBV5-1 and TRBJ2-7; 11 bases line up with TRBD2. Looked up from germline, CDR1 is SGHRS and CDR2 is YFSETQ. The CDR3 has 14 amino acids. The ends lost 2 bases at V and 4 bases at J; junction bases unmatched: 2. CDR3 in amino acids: CASSFGLAGYEQYF. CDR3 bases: TGCGCCAGCAGCTTTGGACTAGCGGGTTACGAGCAGTACTTC.

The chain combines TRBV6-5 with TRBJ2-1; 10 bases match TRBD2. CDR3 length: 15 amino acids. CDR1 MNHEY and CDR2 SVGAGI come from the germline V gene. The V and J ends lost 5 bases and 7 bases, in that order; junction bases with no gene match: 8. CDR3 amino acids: CASSISGGALNEQFF. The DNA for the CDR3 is TGTGCCAGCAGTATCAGCGGGGGGGCCCTAAATGAGCAGTTCTTC.

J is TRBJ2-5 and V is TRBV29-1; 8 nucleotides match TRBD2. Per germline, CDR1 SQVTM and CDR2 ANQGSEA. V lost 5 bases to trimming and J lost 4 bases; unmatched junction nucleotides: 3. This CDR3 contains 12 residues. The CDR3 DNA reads TGCAGCGTTTTTGCGGGAGGAGAGACCCAGTACTTC. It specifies CSVFAGGETQYF.

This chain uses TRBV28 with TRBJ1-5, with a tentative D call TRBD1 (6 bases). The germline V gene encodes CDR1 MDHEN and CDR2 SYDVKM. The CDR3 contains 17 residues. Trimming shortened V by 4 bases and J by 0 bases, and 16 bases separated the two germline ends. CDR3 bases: TGTGCCAGCAGTTCGACAGGCCAGACATATAGCAATCAGCCCCAGCATTTT. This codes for CASSSTGQTYSNQPQHF.

The CDR3 spells CASSEGTGGHEQYV. CDR3 DNA sequence: TGTGCCAGCAGTGAAGGGACAGGGGGCCACGAGCAGTACGTC. The gene calls are TRBV6-1 and TRBJ2-7; 11 nucleotides match TRBD1. The ends lost 1 base at V and 5 bases at J; junction bases unmatched: 1. This CDR3 comprises 14 residues. The germline gives CDR1 MNHNS, CDR2 SASEGT.

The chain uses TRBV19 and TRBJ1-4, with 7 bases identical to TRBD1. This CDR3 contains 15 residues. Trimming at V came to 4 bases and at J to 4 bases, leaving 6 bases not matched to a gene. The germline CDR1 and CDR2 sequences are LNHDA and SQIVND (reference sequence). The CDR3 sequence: CASSTDRARNEKLFF. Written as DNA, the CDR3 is TGTGCCAGTAGTACCGACAGGGCGCGTAATGAAAAACTGTTTTTT.

The CDR3 coding sequence is TGCGCCAGCAGCACCGGGTCCTCTAACTATGGCTACACCTTC. The encoded protein is CASSTGSSNYGYTF. The V and J genes are TRBV5-1 and TRBJ1-2; D call uncertain. Per the germline V gene, CDR1 is SGHRS and CDR2 is YFSETQ. The CDR3 extends over 14 amino acids. Trimming took 4 bases from V and 0 from J, leaving 10 bases between them.

The CDR3 reads CASSVGEEYNEQFF. The CDR3 region has the DNA TGTGCCAGCAGTGTCGGCGAGGAATACAATGAGCAGTTCTTC. The gene calls are TRBV2 and TRBJ2-1; the D is unclear. Germline lookup yields CDR1 SNHLY and CDR2 FYNNEI. The CDR3 runs to 14 residues. V lost 4 bases and J 4 bases, leaving 11 bases between the germline ends.